A single sample gave rise to the 27 T cell receptor beta chains below, sequenced in a study of T cells expressing NK-cell markers. Reanalyzing the 5' RACE reads, TCRdb keeps one entry per CDR3 protein, without DNA. Its table lists 350,000 to 450,000 distinct CDR3 sequences. What was sequenced was blood T cells: a sorted CD56 or NKG2C T cell subset, CD4+ or CD8+ T cells, or bulk PBMC T cells (not recorded which). The receptors were sampled from a man between 18 and 69 years old in good health.

The chain uses TRBV11-2 and TRBJ2-6; lacking DNA, the TRBD1 call made by TCRdb goes unchecked. This CDR3 is built from 19 residues. The germline CDR1 and CDR2 sequences are SGHAT and FQNNGV. The CDR3 reads CASSLGLGQGPSGANVLTF.

This sequence joins TRBV7-6 and TRBJ2-1. The length of the CDR3 is 15 residues. The germline V gene has CDR1 SGHVS and CDR2 FNYEAQ. This chain's CDR3 is CASSSLKGSYNEQFF.

V is TRBV6-1 and J is TRBJ1-1. There are 13 residues in the CDR3. Germline loops: CDR1 MNHNS, CDR2 SASEGT. CDR3 region: CASGGTVNTEAFF.

The J gene is TRBJ2-1, the V gene TRBV7-8; there is no DNA to check the TCRdb D call of TRBD2. This CDR3 is 14 amino acids long. Germline V gene data show CDR1 as SGHVS and CDR2 as FQNEAQ. CDR3 in amino acids: CASTRGTYYNEQFF.

The V call is TRBV6-1, the J call TRBJ2-1. The CDR3 contains 17 residues. Germline V gene sequence: CDR1 MNHNS, CDR2 SASEGT. CDR3 amino acids: CASSEIQWGGSYNEQFF.

The chain recombines TRBV7-2 with TRBJ1-5; TCRdb lists TRBD1, though no DNA is available to test this call. CDR1 is SGHTA and CDR2 is FQGNSA in the germline V gene. The CDR3 extends over 15 amino acids. The CDR3 is CASSLRTGGRQPQHF. Full variable domain (remainder filled in from reference TRBV7-2 and TRBJ1-5): GAGVSQSPSNKVTEKGKDVELRCDPISGHTALYWYRQSLGQGLEFLIYFQGNSAPDKSGLPSDRFSAERTGGSVSTLTIQRTQQEDSAVYLCASSLRTGGRQPQHFGDGTRLSIL.

The gene calls are TRBV3-1 and TRBJ2-1; TCRdb designates TRBD1, a call that cannot be tested without DNA. This CDR3 comprises 14 residues. The germline gives CDR1 LGHDT, CDR2 YNNKEL (reference sequence). This chain's CDR3 is CASSQRGQRNEQFF.

The V gene is TRBV6-2 or TRBV6-3, the J gene TRBJ1-1; TCRdb's D call, TRBD1, is unchecked because there is no DNA. Germline assignment: CDR1 MNHEY and CDR2 SVGEGT. The CDR3 contains 15 residues. The CDR3 sequence is CASSYSTRGLGEAFF.

The rearrangement links TRBV7-3 to TRBJ2-3; the D call from TCRdb, TRBD1, cannot be confirmed without DNA. The CDR3 sequence is 17 residues long. Germline V gene lookup returns CDR1 SGHTA and CDR2 FQGTGA. This CDR3 reads CASSLKGAEALTDTQYF.

This sequence joins TRBV5-1 and TRBJ1-6; TCRdb's D call, TRBD1, is unchecked because there is no DNA. Germline CDR1 is SGHRS and CDR2 is YFSETQ. The CDR3 consists of 15 residues. This chain's CDR3 is CASSEPDRVGSPLHF.

This chain joins TRBV20-1 and TRBJ2-3; as DNA is missing, the TRBD1 call by TCRdb cannot be tested. Germline V lookup: CDR1 DFQATT, CDR2 SNEGSKA (reference sequence). CDR3 length: 16 residues. The CDR3 loop is CSAPLGGAGRTDTQYF.

This rearrangement joins TRBV11-2 to TRBJ1-4. The CDR3 has 13 amino acids. Germline CDR1 and CDR2: SGHAT and FQNNGV. This chain's CDR3 is CASSLRVNEKLFF.

The CDR3 protein is CASSGGTSQETQYF. V is TRBV9 and J is TRBJ2-5; TCRdb picks TRBD2, but there is no DNA to check that call. From germline, CDR1 is SGDLS and CDR2 YYNGEE. This CDR3 region has 14 residues.

This chain connects TRBV20-1 to TRBJ1-4. Germline V gene sequence: CDR1 DFQATT, CDR2 SNEGSKA (reference sequence). The CDR3 sequence is 13 residues long. CDR3 sequence reads: CSATGSPNEKLFF.

This chain uses TRBV10-3 with TRBJ2-2. The V gene's germline CDR1 is ENHRY and CDR2 SYGVKD. The CDR3 totals 12 residues. This chain's CDR3 is CAISESVGELFF.

The chain carries TRBV5-6 and TRBJ1-2; absent DNA, TCRdb's TRBD1 call cannot be checked. This CDR3 contains 15 residues. The V gene's germline CDR1 is SGHDT and CDR2 YYEEEE. The CDR3 here is CASSLLDRGIRGYTF.

The V gene is TRBV29-1, the J gene TRBJ2-5; no DNA is available, so the TRBD1 call from TCRdb remains unchecked. The CDR3 loop spans 11 amino acids. Germline assignment: CDR1 SQVTM and CDR2 ANQGSEA. The CDR3 region is CSQGFSETQYF.

The gene calls are TRBV5-1 and TRBJ2-3; without DNA, the TCRdb call of TRBD2 cannot be checked. In germline, CDR1 is SGHRS, CDR2 YFSETQ. CDR3 size: 17 residues. CDR3 residues: CASSYQPGLAGSGTQYF.

The J gene is TRBJ2-1, the V gene TRBV15. Germline V gene sequence: CDR1 LNHNV, CDR2 YYDKDF (reference sequence). The CDR3 runs 14 residues. CDR3 residues: CATSRDKGKFEQFF.

The rearrangement joins TRBV18 to TRBJ2-2; TCRdb's D call, TRBD1, is unchecked because there is no DNA. The germline V gene has CDR1 KGHSH and CDR2 LQKENI. The CDR3 covers 17 residues. CDR3 protein: CASSPLRGRTNTGELFF.

The V and J genes are TRBV10-3 and TRBJ1-1. Germline V CDR1 and CDR2: ENHRY, SYGVKD. The CDR3 loop spans 11 amino acids. This CDR3 reads CAISGLTEAFF.

The V call is TRBV18, the J call TRBJ1-6; with no DNA, the TCRdb D assignment of TRBD1 cannot be verified. There are 15 residues in the CDR3. Germline V gives CDR1 KGHSH, CDR2 LQKENI. The CDR3 loop reads CASSPTGTGVSPLHF.

This chain uses TRBV20-1 with TRBJ1-6; with no DNA, the TCRdb D assignment of TRBD1 cannot be verified. CDR1 is DFQATT and CDR2 is SNEGSKA in the germline V gene (reference sequence). The CDR3 spans 15 residues. The CDR3 here is CSAKWTGGLDSPLHF.

The chain couples TRBV12-5 to TRBJ2-3; the TCRdb D gene call, TRBD1, has no DNA to confirm it. This CDR3 is 16 amino acids long. Germline V gives CDR1 LGHNT, CDR2 FRNRAP. CDR3 region: CASGLGEAGATDTQYF.

This chain links TRBV6-1 with TRBJ2-7; no DNA is available, so the TRBD1 call from TCRdb remains unchecked. The CDR3 contains 17 residues. Germline CDR1 reads MNHNS; CDR2 reads SASEGT. The CDR3: CASRSGTGGGNSYEQYF.

The CDR3 spells CASSLASGSWEQYF. The chain carries TRBV5-1 and TRBJ2-7. The germline gives CDR1 SGHRS, CDR2 YFSETQ. The CDR3 loop spans 14 amino acids.

The rearrangement links TRBV11-2 to TRBJ1-6. CDR1 SGHAT and CDR2 FQNNGV come from the germline V gene. The CDR3 length is 14 residues. CDR3 protein: CASSSQTQNSPLHF.